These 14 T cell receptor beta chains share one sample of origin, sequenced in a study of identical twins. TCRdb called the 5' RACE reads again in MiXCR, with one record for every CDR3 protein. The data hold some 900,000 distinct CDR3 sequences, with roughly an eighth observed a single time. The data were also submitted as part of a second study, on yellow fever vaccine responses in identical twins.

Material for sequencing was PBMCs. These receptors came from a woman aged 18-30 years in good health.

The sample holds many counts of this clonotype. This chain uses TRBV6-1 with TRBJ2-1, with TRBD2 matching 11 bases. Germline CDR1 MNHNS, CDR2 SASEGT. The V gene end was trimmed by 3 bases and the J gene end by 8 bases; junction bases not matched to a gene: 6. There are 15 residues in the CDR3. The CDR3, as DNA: TGTGCCAGCAGTGACCGACTAGCGGGACCCGATGAGCAGTTCTTC. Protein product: CASSDRLAGPDEQFF.

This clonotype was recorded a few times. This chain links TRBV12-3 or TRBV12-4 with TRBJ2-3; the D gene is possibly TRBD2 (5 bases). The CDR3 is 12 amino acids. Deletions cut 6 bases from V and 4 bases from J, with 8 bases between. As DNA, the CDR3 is TGTGCCAGCAGACCGGAGGCAGATACGCAGTATTTT. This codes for CASRPEADTQYF.

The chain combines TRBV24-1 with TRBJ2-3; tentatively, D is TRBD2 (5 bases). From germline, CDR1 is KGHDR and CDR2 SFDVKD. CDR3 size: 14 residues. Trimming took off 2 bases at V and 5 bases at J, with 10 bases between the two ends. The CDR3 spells CATSDSARGDTQYF. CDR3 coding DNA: TGTGCCACCAGTGATTCCGCTCGGGGAGATACGCAGTATTTT.

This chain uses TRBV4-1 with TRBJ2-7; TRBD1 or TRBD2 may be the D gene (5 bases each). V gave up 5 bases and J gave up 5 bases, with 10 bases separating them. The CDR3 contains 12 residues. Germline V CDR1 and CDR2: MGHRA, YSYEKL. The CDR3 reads CASSGRGDEQYF. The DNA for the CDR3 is TGCGCCAGCAGCGGCAGAGGGGACGAGCAGTACTTC.

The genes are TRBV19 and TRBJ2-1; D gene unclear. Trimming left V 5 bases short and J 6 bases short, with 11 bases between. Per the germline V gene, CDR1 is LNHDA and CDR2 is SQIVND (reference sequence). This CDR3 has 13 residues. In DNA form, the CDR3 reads TGTGCCAGTAGTGAGGCCAAGGTCAATGAGCAGTTCTTC. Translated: CASSEAKVNEQFF.

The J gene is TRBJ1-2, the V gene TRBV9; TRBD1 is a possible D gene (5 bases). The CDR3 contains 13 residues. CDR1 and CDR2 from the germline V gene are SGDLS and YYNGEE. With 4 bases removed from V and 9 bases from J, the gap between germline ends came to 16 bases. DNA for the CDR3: TGTGCCAGCAGCCCCTCGGCAGGGCAAAGCTACACCTTC. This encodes CASSPSAGQSYTF.

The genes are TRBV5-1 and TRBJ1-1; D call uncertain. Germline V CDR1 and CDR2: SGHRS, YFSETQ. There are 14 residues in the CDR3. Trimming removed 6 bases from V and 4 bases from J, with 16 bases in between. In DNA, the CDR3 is TGCGCCAGCACCTTCGGGGTAGAGGGCACTGAAGCTTTCTTT. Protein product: CASTFGVEGTEAFF.

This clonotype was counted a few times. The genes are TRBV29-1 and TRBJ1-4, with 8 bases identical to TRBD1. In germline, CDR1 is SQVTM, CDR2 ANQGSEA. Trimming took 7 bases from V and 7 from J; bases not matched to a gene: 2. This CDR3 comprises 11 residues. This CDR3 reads CSATGGEKLFF. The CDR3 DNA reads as TGCAGCGCAACAGGGGGTGAAAAACTGTTTTTT.

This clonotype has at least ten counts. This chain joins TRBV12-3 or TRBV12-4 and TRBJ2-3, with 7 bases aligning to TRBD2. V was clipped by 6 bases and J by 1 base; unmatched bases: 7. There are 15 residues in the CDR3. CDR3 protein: CASRLSGVGTDTQYF. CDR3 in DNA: TGTGCCAGCAGATTGAGCGGGGTGGGCACAGATACGCAGTATTTT.

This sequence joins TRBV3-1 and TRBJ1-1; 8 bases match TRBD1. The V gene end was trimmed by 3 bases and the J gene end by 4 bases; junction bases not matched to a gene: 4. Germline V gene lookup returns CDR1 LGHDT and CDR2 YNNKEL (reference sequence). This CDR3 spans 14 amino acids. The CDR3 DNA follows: TGTGCCAGCAGCCACGGACAGGGTGTCACTGAAGCTTTCTTT. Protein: CASSHGQGVTEAFF.

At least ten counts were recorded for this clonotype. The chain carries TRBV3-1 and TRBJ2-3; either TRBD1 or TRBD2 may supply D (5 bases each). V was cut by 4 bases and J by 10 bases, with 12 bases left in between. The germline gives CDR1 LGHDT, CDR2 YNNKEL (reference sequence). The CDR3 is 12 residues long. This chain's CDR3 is CASSPHLGAQYF. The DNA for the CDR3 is TGTGCCAGCAGCCCCCACCTGGGGGCGCAGTATTTT.

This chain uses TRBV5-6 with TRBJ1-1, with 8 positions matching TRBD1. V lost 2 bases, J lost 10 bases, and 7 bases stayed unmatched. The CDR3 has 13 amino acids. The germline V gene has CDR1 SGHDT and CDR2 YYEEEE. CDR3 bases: TGTGCCAGCAGCTTACCCACGGGGACAGGAGCTTTCTTT. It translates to CASSLPTGTGAFF.

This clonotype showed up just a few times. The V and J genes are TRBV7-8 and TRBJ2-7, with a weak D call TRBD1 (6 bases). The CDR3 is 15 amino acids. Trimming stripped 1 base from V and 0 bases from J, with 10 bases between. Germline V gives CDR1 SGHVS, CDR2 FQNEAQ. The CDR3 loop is CASSLEVGASYEQYV. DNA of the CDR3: TGTGCCAGCAGCTTAGAGGTGGGGGCCTCCTACGAGCAGTACGTC.

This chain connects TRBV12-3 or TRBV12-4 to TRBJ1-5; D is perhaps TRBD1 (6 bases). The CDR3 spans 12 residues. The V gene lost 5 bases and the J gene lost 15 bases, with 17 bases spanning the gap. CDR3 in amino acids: CASSLGGPTGHF. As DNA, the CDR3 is TGTGCCAGCAGTCTCGGGGGCCCTACGGGGCATTTT.